A few counts support the clone carrying this T cell receptor (beta chain). Its antigen is unknown. This entry is derived from a study of T cell repertoires in cytomegalovirus infection. Study at large: Matching HLA type, along with CMV infection, was indicated by public TCR beta signatures. Notes on the study in general: Carriage of CMV together with the relevant HLA was identifiable through cumulative public TCR beta family frequency.

TCRdb called the reads again in MiXCR, with one record for every CDR3 protein. The sample has hundreds of thousands of distinct CDR3 sequences, almost 30% seen once; the top ten hold 20%. This CDR3 comprises 14 residues. The V and J ends lost 3 bases and 5 bases, in that order; junction bases with no gene match: 1. CDR1 and CDR2 from the germline V gene are SNHLY and FYNNEI. The TCR was taken from a human donor in good health (CMV status not recorded). Some clones in this sample may be carry-over from other donors' samples. The rearrangement joins TRBV2 to TRBJ1-4, with 9 positions matching TRBD1. Specimen: cultured PBMCs, collected from culture after CMV antigen stimulation. The CDR3 DNA is TGTGCCAGCAGTGAGGGACAGGGAAATGAAAAACTGTTTTTT. Translation gives CASSEGQGNEKLFF. The full variable domain, rest sourced from reference TRBV2 and TRBJ1-4, is EPEVTQTPSHQVTQMGQEVILRCVPISNHLYFYWYRQILGQKVEFLVSFYNNEISEKSEIFDDQFSVERPDGSNFTLKIRSTKLEDSAMYFCASSEGQGNEKLFFGSGTQLSVL.